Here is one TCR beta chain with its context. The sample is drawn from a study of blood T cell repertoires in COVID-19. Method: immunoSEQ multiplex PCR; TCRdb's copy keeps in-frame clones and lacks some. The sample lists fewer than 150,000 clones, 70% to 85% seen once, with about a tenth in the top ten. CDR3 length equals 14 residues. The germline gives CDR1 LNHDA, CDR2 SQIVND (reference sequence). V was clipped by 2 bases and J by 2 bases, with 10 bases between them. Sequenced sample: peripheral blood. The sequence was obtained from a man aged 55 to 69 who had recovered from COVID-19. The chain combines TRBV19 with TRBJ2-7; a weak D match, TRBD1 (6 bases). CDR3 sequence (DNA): TGTGCCAGTAGTATACAGGGGACCGCCTACGAGCAGTACTTC. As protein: CASSIQGTAYEQYF.